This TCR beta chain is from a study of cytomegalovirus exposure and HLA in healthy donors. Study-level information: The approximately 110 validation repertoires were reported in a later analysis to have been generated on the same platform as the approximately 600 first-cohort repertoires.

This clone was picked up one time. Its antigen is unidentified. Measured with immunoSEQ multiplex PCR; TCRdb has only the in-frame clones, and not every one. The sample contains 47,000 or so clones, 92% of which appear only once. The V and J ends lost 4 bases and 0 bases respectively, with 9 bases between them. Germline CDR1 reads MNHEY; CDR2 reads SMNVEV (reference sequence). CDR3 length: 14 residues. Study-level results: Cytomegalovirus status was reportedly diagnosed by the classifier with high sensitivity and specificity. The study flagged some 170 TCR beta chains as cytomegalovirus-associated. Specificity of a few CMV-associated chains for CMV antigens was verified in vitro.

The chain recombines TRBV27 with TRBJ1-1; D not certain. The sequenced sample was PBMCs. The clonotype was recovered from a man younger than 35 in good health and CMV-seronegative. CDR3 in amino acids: CASSYTAMNTEAFF. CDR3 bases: TGTGCCAGCAGTTATACAGCTATGAACACTGAAGCTTTCTTT.